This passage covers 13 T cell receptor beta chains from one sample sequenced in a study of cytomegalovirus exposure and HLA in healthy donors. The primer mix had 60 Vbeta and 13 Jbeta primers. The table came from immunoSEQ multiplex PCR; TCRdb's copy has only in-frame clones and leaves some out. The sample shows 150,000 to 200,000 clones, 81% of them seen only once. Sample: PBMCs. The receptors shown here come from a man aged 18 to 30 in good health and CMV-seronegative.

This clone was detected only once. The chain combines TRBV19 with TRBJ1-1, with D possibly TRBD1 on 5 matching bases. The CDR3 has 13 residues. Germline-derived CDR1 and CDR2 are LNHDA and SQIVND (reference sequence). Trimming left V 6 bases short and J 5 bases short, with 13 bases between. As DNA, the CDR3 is TGTGCCAGTAGAGCAGGGAAGACAACTGAAGCTTTCTTT. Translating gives CASRAGKTTEAFF.

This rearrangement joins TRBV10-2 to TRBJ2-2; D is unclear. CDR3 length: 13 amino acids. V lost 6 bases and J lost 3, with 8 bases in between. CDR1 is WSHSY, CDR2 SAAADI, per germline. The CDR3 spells CASRHRDTGELFF. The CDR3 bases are TGCGCCAGCAGGCACAGAGACACCGGGGAGCTGTTTTTT.

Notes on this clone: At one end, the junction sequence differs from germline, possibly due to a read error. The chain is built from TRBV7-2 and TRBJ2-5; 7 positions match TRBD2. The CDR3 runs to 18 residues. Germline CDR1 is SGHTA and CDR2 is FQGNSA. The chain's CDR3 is CASSPSVFPQVGGGERDF. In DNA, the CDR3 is TGTGCCAGCAGCCCCTCAGTCTTCCCTCAGGTGGGGGGAGGGGAGAGGGACTTC.

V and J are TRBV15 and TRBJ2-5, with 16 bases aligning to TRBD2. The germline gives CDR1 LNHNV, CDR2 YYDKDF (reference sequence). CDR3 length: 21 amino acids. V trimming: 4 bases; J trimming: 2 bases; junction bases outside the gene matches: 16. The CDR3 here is CATSKGLAGGPTLSLQETQYF. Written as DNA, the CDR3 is TGTGCCACCAGCAAGGGACTAGCGGGGGGGCCCACCCTCAGTTTACAAGAGACCCAGTACTTC.

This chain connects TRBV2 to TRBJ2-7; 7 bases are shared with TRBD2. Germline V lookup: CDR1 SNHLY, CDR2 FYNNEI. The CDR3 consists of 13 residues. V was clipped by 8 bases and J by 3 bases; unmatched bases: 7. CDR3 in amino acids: CASRGGPGYEQYF. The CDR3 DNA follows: TGTGCCAGCCGGGGAGGGCCGGGCTACGAGCAGTACTTC.

The CDR3 bases are TGTGCCAGCAGCTTAGCTACAGGGGTTACAGCTGAAGCTTTCTTT. This translates into CASSLATGVTAEAFF. V gene TRBV7-9 combines with J gene TRBJ1-1, with 7 bases matching TRBD1. The CDR3 extends over 15 amino acids. Germline V gene sequence: CDR1 SEHNR, CDR2 FQNEAQ (reference sequence). V was clipped by 0 bases and J by 6 bases; unmatched bases: 7.

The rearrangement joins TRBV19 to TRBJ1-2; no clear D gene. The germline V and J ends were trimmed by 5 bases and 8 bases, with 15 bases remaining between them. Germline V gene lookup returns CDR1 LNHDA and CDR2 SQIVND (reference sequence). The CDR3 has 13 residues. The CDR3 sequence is CASSRQVDQGYTF. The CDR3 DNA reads TGTGCCAGTAGTCGGCAGGTCGACCAGGGCTACACCTTC.

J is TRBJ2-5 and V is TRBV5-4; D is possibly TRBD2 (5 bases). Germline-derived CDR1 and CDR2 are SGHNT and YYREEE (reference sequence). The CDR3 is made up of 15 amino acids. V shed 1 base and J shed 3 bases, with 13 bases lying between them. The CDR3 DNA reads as TGTGCCAGCAGCTTGCCGGGGTCCTTGGAAGAGACCCAGTACTTC. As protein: CASSLPGSLEETQYF.

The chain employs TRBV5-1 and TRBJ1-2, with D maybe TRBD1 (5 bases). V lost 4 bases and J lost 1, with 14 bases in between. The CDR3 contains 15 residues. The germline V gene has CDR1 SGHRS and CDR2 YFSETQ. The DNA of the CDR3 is TGCGCCAGCAGCAAGGGGAGGGAGGTTAACTATGGCTACACCTTC. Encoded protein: CASSKGREVNYGYTF.

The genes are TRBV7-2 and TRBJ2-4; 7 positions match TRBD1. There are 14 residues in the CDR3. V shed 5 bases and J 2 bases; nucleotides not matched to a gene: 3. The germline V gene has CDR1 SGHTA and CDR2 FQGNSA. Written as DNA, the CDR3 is TGTGCCAGCAGCGACAGGGTGTCCAAAAACATTCAGTACTTC. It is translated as CASSDRVSKNIQYF.

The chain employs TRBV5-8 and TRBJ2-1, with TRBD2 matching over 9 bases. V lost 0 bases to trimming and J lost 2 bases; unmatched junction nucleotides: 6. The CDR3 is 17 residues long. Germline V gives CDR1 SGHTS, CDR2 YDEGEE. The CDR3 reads CASSLEGPSGTYNEQFF. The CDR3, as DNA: TGTGCCAGCAGCTTGGAAGGGCCTAGCGGGACCTACAATGAGCAGTTCTTC.

CDR3 residues: CASEGQERGGRETQYF. The CDR3 DNA reads TGTGCCAGCGAGGGTCAGGAGCGGGGGGGCCGAGAGACCCAGTACTTC. The chain employs TRBV6-6 and TRBJ2-5, with TRBD2 matching 10 bases. Trimming removed 8 bases from V and 4 bases from J; junction bases left unmatched: 13. Germline loops: CDR1 MNHNY, CDR2 SVGAGI (reference sequence). This CDR3 spans 16 amino acids.

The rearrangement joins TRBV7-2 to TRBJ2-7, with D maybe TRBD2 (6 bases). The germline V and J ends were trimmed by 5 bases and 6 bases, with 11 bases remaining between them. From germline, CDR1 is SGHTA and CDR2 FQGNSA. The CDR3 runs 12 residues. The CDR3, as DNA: TGTGCCAGCAGCCTAGGCGGGGTCGAGCAGTACTTC. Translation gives CASSLGGVEQYF.